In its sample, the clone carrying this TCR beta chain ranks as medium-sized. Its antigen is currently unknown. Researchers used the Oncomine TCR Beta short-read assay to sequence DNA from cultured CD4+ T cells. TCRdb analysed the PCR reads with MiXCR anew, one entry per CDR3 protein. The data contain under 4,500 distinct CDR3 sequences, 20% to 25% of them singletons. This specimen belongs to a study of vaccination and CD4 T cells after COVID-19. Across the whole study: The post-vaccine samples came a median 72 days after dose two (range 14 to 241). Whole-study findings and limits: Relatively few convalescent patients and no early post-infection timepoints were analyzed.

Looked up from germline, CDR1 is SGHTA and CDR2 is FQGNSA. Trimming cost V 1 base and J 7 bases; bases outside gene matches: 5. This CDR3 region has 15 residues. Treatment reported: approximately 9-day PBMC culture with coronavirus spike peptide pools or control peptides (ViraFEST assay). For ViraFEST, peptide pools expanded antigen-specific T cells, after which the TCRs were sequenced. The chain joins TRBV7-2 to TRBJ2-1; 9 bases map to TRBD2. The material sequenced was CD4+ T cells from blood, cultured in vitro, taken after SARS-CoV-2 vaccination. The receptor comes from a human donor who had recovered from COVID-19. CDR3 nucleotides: TGTGCCAGCAGCTTAGTGGGCGGGGGGGCGAATGAGCAGTTCTTC. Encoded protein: CASSLVGGGANEQFF.